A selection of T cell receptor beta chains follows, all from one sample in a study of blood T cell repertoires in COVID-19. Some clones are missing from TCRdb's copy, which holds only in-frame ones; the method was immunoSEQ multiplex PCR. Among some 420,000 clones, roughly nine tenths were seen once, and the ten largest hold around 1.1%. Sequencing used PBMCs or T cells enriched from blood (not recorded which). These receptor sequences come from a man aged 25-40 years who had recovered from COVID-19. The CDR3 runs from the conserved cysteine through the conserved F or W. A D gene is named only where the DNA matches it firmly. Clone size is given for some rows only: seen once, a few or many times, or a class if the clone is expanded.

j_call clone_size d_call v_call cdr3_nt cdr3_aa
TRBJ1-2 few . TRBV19 TGTGCCAGTAGTATGGTCACAGGGCAATGGGGTTATGGCTACACCTTC CASSMVTGQWGYGYTF
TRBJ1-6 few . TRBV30 TGTGCCTGGAGCCGAGATAATTCACCCCTCCACTTT CAWSRDNSPLHF
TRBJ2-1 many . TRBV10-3 TGTGCCATCAGCAACCCTGGACAGGGAGGGAATGAGCAGTTCTTC CAISNPGQGGNEQFF
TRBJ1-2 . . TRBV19 TGTGCCAGTAGTATGGGGCTGATCTATGGCTACACCTTC CASSMGLIYGYTF
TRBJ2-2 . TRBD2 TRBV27 TGTGCCAGCACCCTCCATGGGGGGGCCGGGGAGCTGTTTTTT CASTLHGGAGELFF
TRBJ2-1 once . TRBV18 TGTGCCAGCTCACCCCCTGGGACTTTGACGGACAATGAGCAGTTCTTC CASSPPGTLTDNEQFF
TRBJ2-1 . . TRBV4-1 TGCGCCAGCAGCTACACTCCCTGGGGGGGCTATGAGCAGTTCTTC CASSYTPWGGYEQFF
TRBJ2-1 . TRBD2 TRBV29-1 TGCAGCGTTAGCAGCGGGAGTCCCAATGAGCAGTTCTTC CSVSSGSPNEQFF
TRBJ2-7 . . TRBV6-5 TGTGCCAGCAGAAGCAGGGGATCAACTTCCTACGAGCAGTACTTC CASRSRGSTSYEQYF
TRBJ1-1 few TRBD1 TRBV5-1 TGCGCCAGCAGCTTGGGGACAGGGAATATGAACACTGAAGCTTTCTTT CASSLGTGNMNTEAFF
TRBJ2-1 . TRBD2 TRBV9 TGTGCCAGCAGCGTACAAACTAGCGGCTCCTACAATGAGCAGTTCTTC CASSVQTSGSYNEQFF
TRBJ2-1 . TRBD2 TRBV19 TGTGCCAGTAGTATTGGTCGCGGGAGTAAGTATGAGCAGTTCTTC CASSIGRGSKYEQFF
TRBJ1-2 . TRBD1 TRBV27 TGTGCCAGCAGTCCACTACAGGGGGCGTTAAACTATGGCTACACCTTC CASSPLQGALNYGYTF
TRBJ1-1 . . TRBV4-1 TGCGCCAGCAGCCGTGAGGGACAATTGAACACTGAAGCTTTCTTT CASSREGQLNTEAFF
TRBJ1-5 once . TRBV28 TGTGCCAGCAGTAGTGGAGCTCAGCCCCAGCATTTT CASSSGAQPQHF
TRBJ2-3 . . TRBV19 TGTGCCAGTAGTACCCAATCGACAGTTTCTCTCACAGATACGCAGTATTTT CASSTQSTVSLTDTQYF
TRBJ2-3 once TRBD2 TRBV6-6 TGTGCCAGCAGTGGAAGGGAGGGCGATACGCAGTATTTT CASSGREGDTQYF
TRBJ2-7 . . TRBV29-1 TGCAGCGTTGTCCCCAGAAGTTCCTACGAGCAGTACTTC CSVVPRSSYEQYF
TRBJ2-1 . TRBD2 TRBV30 TGTGCCTGGGTAGCGGGAGGGCCCCGGGATGAGCAGTTCTTC CAWVAGGPRDEQFF
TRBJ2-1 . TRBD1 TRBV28 TGTGCCAGCAGTTTCCCAGGGACAGGGGCGAAATACGATGAGCAGTTCTTC CASSFPGTGAKYDEQFF
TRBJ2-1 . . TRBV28 TGTGCCAGCAGTTTAGGGGGCACTGCCTACAATGAGCAGTTCTTC CASSLGGTAYNEQFF
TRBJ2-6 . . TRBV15 TGTGCCACCAGCAGGGGGGGGCTTGGGGCCAACGTCCTGACTTTC CATSRGGLGANVLTF
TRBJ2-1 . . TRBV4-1 TGCGCCAGCAGCCAACCTTCGTCCAATGAGCAGTTCTTC CASSQPSSNEQFF
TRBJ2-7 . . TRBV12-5 TGTGCTAGTGGTATCGGCAGGACCTACGAGCAGTACTTC CASGIGRTYEQYF
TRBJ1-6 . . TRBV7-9 TGTGCCAGCAGCTTACAGTCAGGGCTTGACTCACCCCTCCACTTT CASSLQSGLDSPLHF
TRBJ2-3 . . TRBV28 TGTGCCATTCGGGAGCCCCATGGAACGCAGTATTTT CAIREPHGTQYF
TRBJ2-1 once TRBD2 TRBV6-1 TGTGCCAGCAGTGAAAGGCTAGCGGGAGTGAATGAGCAGTTCTTC CASSERLAGVNEQFF
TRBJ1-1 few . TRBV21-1 TGTGCCAGCAGCGGTCGGGACAGCGATGTGAATTGGTACACTGAAGCTTTCTTT CASSGRDSDVNWYTEAFF
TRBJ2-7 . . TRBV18 TGTGCCAGCTCACCACCTTACAGCTCCTACGAGCAGTACTTC CASSPPYSSYEQYF
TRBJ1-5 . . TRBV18 TGTGCCAGCTCACCAACTGACGGGTACGCGGCCCAGCATTTT CASSPTDGYAAQHF
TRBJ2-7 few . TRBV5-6 TGTGCCAGCAGCTACGCCAGGAGGGGACCCGCCTACGAGCAGTACTTC CASSYARRGPAYEQYF
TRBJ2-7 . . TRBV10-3 TGTGCCATCACCGAGGGACACTCCGAGCAGTACTTC CAITEGHSEQYF
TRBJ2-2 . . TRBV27 TGTGCCAGCATACAGGGGAACACCGGGGAGCTGTTTTTT CASIQGNTGELFF
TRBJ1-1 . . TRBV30 TGTGCCTGGAGCAGCAGGAGGACGAGGGCTGAAGCTTTCTTT CAWSSRRTRAEAFF
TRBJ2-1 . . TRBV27 TGTGCCAGCAGGAAGGGGCTAGCGAGCTCCTACAATGAGCAGTTCTTC CASRKGLASSYNEQFF
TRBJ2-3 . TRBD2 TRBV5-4 TGTGCCAGCAGCCCGCGAGCGGGAGGGAGCACAGATACGCAGTATTTT CASSPRAGGSTDTQYF
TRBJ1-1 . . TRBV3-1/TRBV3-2 TGTGCCAGCAGCCAACGGGGACAAACTTCGAACACTGAAGCTTTCTTT CASSQRGQTSNTEAFF
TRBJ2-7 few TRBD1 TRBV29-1 TGCAGCGTTGTAGTGCAGGGGGCTTCCCACGAGCAGTACTTC CSVVVQGASHEQYF
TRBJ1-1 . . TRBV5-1 TGCGCCAGCAGCTTCTGGGACATGAACACTGAAGCTTTCTTT CASSFWDMNTEAFF
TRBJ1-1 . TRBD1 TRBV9 TGTGCCAGCAGCGTAGATCCAGGGGGGACTGAAGCTTTCTTT CASSVDPGGTEAFF
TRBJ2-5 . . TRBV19 TGTGCCAGTAGTATCTCTAGGGAGGAGACCCAGTACTTC CASSISREETQYF
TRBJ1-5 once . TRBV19 TGTGCCAGTAACAGAGACAATCAGCCCCAGCATTTT CASNRDNQPQHF
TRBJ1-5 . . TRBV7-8 TGTGCCAGCAGCCCAGACAGAGGCTTCCTCCCAGCCCAGCATTTT CASSPDRGFLPAQHF
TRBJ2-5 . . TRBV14 TGTGCCAGCAGCCAATGGGTGAACGGCGCGGGGGAGACCCAGTACTTC CASSQWVNGAGETQYF
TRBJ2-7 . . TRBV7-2 TGTGCCAGCAGCTTAATACTGCTCCCCTCCTACGAGCAGTACTTC CASSLILLPSYEQYF
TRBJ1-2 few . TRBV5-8 TGTGCCAGCAGCTTGGGCGGCCACTATGGCTACACCTTC CASSLGGHYGYTF
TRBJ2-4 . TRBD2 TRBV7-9 TGTGCCAGCAGCCCGGGACTAGCTGGGAACATTCAGTACTTC CASSPGLAGNIQYF
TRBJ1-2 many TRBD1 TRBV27 TGTGCCAGCAGTCCTCGATATTACCGGGACAGGCTCCTCTATGGCTACACCTTC CASSPRYYRDRLLYGYTF
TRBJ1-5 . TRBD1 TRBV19 TGTGCCAGTAGTTCCCAGGGGGGTATCGGTCAGCCCCAGCATTTT CASSSQGGIGQPQHF
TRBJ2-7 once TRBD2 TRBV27 TGTGCCAGCAGTTTGGGACTAGCGGGAGCAACATCCTACGAGCAGTACTTC CASSLGLAGATSYEQYF
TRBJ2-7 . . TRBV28 TGTGCCAGCAGGACAGGACGTGGGTCCTACGAGCAGTACTTC CASRTGRGSYEQYF
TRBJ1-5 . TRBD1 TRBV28 TGTGCCAGCAGCGAGGGGGACAGGGGTGGACAGCCCCAGCATTTT CASSEGDRGGQPQHF
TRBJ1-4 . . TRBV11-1 TGTGCCAGCAGCCCGACAACAACTAATGAAAAACTGTTTTTT CASSPTTTNEKLFF
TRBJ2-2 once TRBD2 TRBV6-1 TGTGCCAGCAGTGAAGTAGAGGGACTAGCAACCGGGGAGCTGTTTTTT CASSEVEGLATGELFF
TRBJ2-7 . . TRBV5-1 TGCGCCAGCAGCTTGGCTGTAGGCGGGCGATTCTCCTACGAGCAGTACTTC CASSLAVGGRFSYEQYF
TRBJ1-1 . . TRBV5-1 TGCGCCAGCAGCTTGGGGGCCACAGGGTGGACTGAAGCTTTCTTT CASSLGATGWTEAFF
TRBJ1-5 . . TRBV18 TGTGCCAGCTCACCACCGGGACCGGGAGGCAATCAGCCCCAGCATTTT CASSPPGPGGNQPQHF
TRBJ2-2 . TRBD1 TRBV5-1 TGCGCCAGCAGCCTCGACAGGGCGGGCGGGGAGCTGTTTTTT CASSLDRAGGELFF
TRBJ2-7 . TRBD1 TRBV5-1 TGCGCCAGCAGCGGGGGACAGGGAGCCTCCTACGAGCAGTACTTC CASSGGQGASYEQYF
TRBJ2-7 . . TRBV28 TGTGCCAGCAGTGTAACAACCTACGAGCAGTACTTC CASSVTTYEQYF